This TCR beta chain was obtained from a study of blood T cell repertoires in COVID-19. As processed by the authors: Amplification of reference gene primers was used by the study to estimate nucleated cell counts. Repertoires were generated with immunoSEQ multiplex PCR, while TCRdb's copy carries only in-frame clones and drops some. V and J calls and clone size come straight from that table; D and trimming were deduced from the DNA. The sample has approximately 260,000 clones, around 80% seen once; the top ten hold approximately 4%. Between the trimmed V and J ends, which lost 5 bases and 6 bases, there was a span of 13 bases. The CDR3 is 14 residues long. Germline lookup yields CDR1 MNHEY and CDR2 SVGAGI. Participants were aged about 18 to 90 years, lived in about 26 US areas, and enrolled virtually.

Sequenced: PBMCs or T cells enriched from blood (not recorded which). The TCR comes from a man in his thirties or forties with acute COVID-19. The gene calls are TRBV6-5 and TRBJ2-2; D gene uncertain. The CDR3 region has the DNA TGTGCCAGCAGTCGTCCGTCAGGTTCCGGGGAGCTGTTTTTT. This gives the protein CASSRPSGSGELFF.